Sequencing of this T cell receptor (beta chain) was carried out in a study of response to subunit inactivated influenza vaccine. Germline loops: CDR1 MGHRA, CDR2 YSYEKL. The CDR3 length is 16 residues. V shed 5 bases, J shed 0 bases, and the junction held 4 bases outside the gene matches. TCRdb re-called the RT-PCR reads through MiXCR, storing one row per CDR3 protein. The sample consists of about 540,000 distinct CDR3 sequences, less than 25% of them appearing once. The data also belong to a second study, concerning T cells expressing NK-cell markers. As that report states: Production of TCR beta cDNA relied on 5'RACE template switching with UMIs.

The sequence came from a man in his fifties who received an inactivated influenza vaccine. The specimen comprised CD4+ T cells sorted from PBMCs, sampled 11 to 12 days after vaccination. The chain combines TRBV4-1 with TRBJ2-7, with 13 nucleotides matching TRBD2. The CDR3 sequence is CASSTGLAGFSYEQYF. In nucleotides, the CDR3 is TGCGCCAGCAGCACGGGACTAGCGGGATTCTCCTACGAGCAGTACTTC.